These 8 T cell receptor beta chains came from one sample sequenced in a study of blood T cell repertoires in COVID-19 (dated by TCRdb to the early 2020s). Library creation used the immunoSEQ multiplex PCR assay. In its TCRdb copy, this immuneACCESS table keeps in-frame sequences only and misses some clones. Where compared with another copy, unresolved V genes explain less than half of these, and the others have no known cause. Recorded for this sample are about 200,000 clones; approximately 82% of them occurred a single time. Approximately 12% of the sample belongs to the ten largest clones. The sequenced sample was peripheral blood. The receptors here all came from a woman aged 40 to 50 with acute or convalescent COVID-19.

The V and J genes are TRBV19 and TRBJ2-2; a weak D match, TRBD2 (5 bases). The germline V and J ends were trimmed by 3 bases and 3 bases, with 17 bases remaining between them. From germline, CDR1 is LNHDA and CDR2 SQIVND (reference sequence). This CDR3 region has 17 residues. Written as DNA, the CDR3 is TGTGCCAGTAGTATTCTTATGAGGGCCGAGTACACCGGGGAGCTGTTTTTT. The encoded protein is CASSILMRAEYTGELFF.

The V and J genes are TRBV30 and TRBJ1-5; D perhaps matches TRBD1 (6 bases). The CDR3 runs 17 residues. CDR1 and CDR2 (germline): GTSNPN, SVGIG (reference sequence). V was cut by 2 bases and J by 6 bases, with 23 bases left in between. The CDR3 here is CAWSSAGEFFIGQPQHF. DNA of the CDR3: TGTGCCTGGAGTTCGGCAGGGGAGTTCTTTATCGGTCAGCCCCAGCATTTT.

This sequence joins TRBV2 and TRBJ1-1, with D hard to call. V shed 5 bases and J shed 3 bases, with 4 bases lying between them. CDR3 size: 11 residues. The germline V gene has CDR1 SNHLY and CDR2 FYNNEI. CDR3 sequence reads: CASSYYTEAFF. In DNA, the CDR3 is TGTGCCAGCAGTTATTACACTGAAGCTTTCTTT.

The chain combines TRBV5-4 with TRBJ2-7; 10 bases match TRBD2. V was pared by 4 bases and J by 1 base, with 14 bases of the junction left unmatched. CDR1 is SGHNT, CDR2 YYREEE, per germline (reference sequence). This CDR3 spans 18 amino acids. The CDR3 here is CASSEDASGSQRSYEQYF. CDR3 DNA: TGTGCCAGCAGCGAGGATGCTAGCGGGAGTCAACGGTCCTACGAGCAGTACTTC.

CDR3 loop: CASSLYSNEQYF. DNA of the CDR3: TGTGCCAGCAGCTTATACAGCAACGAGCAGTACTTC. The chain uses TRBV11-2 and TRBJ2-7; no firm D call. The CDR3 runs 12 residues. CDR1 and CDR2 from the germline V gene are SGHAT and FQNNGV. Trimming took off 2 bases at V and 5 bases at J, with 7 bases between the two ends.

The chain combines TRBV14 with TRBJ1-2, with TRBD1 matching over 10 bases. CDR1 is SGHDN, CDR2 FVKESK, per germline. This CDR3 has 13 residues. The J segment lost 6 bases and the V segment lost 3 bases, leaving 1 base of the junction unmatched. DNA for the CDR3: TGTGCCAGCAGCCAGGGACAGGGGAATGGCTACACCTTC. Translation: CASSQGQGNGYTF. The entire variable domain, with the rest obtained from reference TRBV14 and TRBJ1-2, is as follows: EAGVTQFPSHSVIEKGQTVTLRCDPISGHDNLYWYRRVMGKEIKFLLHFVKESKQDESGMPNNRFLAERTGGTYSTLKVQPAELEDSGVYFCASSQGQGNGYTFGSGTRLTVV.

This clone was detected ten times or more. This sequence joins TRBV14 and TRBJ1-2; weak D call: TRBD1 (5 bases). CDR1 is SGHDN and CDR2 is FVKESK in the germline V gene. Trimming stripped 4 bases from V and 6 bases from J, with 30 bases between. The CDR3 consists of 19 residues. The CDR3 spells CASSRVTPLFWGEKDGYTF. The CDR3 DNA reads TGTGCCAGCAGCCGTGTAACCCCATTGTTTTGGGGGGAGAAGGATGGCTACACCTTC.

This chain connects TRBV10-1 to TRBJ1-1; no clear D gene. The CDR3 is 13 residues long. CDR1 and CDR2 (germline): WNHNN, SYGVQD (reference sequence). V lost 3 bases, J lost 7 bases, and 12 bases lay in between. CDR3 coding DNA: TGCGCCAGCAGTGAAATGGGGAGAAGTGAAGCTTTCTTT. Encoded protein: CASSEMGRSEAFF.